The clone carrying this TCR beta chain was detected only once. The data are from a study of blood T cell repertoires in COVID-19. Here immunoSEQ multiplex PCR was the method, and the copy in TCRdb shows in-frame clones only, minus some. The table shows 89,000 or so clones, with roughly 96% occurring only once. Trimming stripped 6 bases from V and 0 bases from J, with 9 bases between. The CDR3 contains 13 residues. Germline CDR1 MNHNY, CDR2 SVGAGI (reference sequence). The sequenced material came from peripheral blood. This chain joins TRBV6-6 and TRBJ2-7, with a possible D match to TRBD2 (6 bases). This receptor was identified in a human donor with active COVID-19. The donor label of this sample is uncertain. The CDR3 bases are TGTGCCAGCAGGGAGGGATTCTCCTACGAGCAGTACTTC. Its translation: CASREGFSYEQYF.